This is a list of T cell receptor beta chains from one sample in a study of T cells in localized non-small cell lung cancer. The protocol was immunoSEQ multiplex PCR, while the TCRdb copy is restricted to in-frame clones and leaves out a portion. The sample lists about 77,000 clones, around nine tenths occurring once. The sample was peripheral blood, taken before any cancer treatment. The receptors shown here come from a woman aged 40-69 years with stage I squamous cell lung carcinoma. Each CDR3 is given with its conserved first and last residue. A D gene is named only where the DNA matches it firmly. The size entry is marked missing in some rows and otherwise reads once, few, many or a size class.

TGTGCCAGCAGTTACTCGATCGGGGTACCAACTGAAGCTTTCTTT	CASSYSIGVPTEAFF	NA	TRBV6-5	TRBJ1-1	NA
TGCAGCGTTGTTTGGCCAACTCAGGGAAAACTGTTTTTT	CSVVWPTQGKLFF	NA	TRBV29-1	TRBJ1-4	NA
TGCGCCAGCAGCCAAGATCCCAGACAGCCCTATGGCTACACCTTC	CASSQDPRQPYGYTF	few	TRBV4-1	TRBJ1-2	NA
TGCAGCGTTCGGACAGGGGCAAACACCATATATTTT	CSVRTGANTIYF	NA	TRBV29-1	TRBJ1-3	TRBD1
TGTGCCAGCAGTTACTCCGCGCGGGGGGGAGTGGAGACCCAGTACTTC	CASSYSARGGVETQYF	NA	TRBV6-5	TRBJ2-5	TRBD2
TGTGCCAGCAGCTACGGGACAAAAGACTACACCTTC	CASSYGTKDYTF	NA	TRBV6-6	TRBJ1-2	NA
TGTGCCAGCAGCCAACGGGACAGGGGGCTCTCTGAAGCTTTCTTT	CASSQRDRGLSEAFF	NA	TRBV13	TRBJ1-1	TRBD1
TGTGCCTGGAGTGTTGGGGGGCTGCAGCAGTTCTTC	CAWSVGGLQQFF	NA	TRBV30	TRBJ2-1	NA
TGTGCCTCGACAGGGACTAGCGGGGGGGAATACAATGAGCAGTTCTTC	CASTGTSGGEYNEQFF	NA	TRBV30	TRBJ2-1	TRBD2
TGCGCCAGCAGCCAAGATTATGGGGGGCCTGGTGGCTACACCTTC	CASSQDYGGPGGYTF	once	TRBV4-1	TRBJ1-2	NA
TGTGCCAGCAGCCCGGCCGGTTATACGCAGTATTTT	CASSPAGYTQYF	NA	TRBV5-8	TRBJ2-3	NA
TGTGCCATCAGTGACAGGGGCACAGATACGCAGTATTTT	CAISDRGTDTQYF	NA	TRBV10-3	TRBJ2-3	NA
TGTGCCAGCAGTGGAATCGGACAGGGGTCCGGCTACACCTTC	CASSGIGQGSGYTF	NA	TRBV2	TRBJ1-2	TRBD1
TGTGCCATCAGTGAGTACCCGGGACAGCGGCTTAGCACAGATACGCAGTATTTT	CAISEYPGQRLSTDTQYF	NA	TRBV10-3	TRBJ2-3	TRBD1
TGTGCCAGTAGTTATCGAGGAGGGACCTACACTGAAGCTTTCTTT	CASSYRGGTYTEAFF	NA	TRBV19	TRBJ1-1	NA
TGTGCCAGCAGCTCGCCCATGGGCCAAGAGACCCAGTACTTC	CASSSPMGQETQYF	NA	TRBV7-9	TRBJ2-5	NA
TGTGCCAGCAGCCCAAGCTCCTACGAGCAGTACTTC	CASSPSSYEQYF	NA	TRBV11-2	TRBJ2-7	NA
TGTGCCAGCAGCCAAGACAGAATACAGCCCCAGCATTTT	CASSQDRIQPQHF	few	TRBV7-6	TRBJ1-5	NA